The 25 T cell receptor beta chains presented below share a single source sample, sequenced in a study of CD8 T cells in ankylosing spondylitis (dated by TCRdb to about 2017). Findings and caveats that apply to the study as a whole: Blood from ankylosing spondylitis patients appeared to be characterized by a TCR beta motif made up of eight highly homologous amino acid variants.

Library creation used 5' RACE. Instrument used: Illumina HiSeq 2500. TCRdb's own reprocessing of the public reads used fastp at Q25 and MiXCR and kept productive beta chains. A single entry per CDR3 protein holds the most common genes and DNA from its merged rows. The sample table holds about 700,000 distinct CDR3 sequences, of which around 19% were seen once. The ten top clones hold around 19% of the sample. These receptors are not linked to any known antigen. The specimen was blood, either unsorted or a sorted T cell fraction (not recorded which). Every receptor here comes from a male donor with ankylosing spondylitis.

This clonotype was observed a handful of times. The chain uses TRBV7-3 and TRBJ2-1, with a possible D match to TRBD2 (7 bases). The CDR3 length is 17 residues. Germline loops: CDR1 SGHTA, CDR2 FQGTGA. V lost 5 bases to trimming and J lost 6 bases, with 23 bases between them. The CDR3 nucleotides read TGTGCCAGCAGCCCGGCCGCGAGGGGGAGGGTGGGCAATGAGCAGTTCTTC. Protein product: CASSPAARGRVGNEQFF. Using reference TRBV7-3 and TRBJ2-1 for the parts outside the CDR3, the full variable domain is GAGVSQTPSNKVTEKGKYVELRCDPISGHTALYWYRQSLGQGPEFLIYFQGTGAADDSGLPNDRFFAVRPEGSVSTLKIQRTERGDSAVYLCASSPAARGRVGNEQFFGPGTRLTVL.

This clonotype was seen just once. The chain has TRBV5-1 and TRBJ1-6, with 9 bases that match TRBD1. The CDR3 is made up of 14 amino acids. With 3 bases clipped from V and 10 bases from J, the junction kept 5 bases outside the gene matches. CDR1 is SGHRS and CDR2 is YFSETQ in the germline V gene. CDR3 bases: TGCGCCAGCAGCTCGGACAGGGGATACTCACCCCTCCACTTT. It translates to CASSSDRGYSPLHF. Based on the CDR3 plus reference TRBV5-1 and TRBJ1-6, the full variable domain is KAGVTQTPRYLIKTRGQQVTLSCSPISGHRSVSWYQQTPGQGLQFLFEYFSETQRNKGNFPGRFSGRQFSNSRSEMNVSTLELGDSALYLCASSSDRGYSPLHFGNGTRLTVT.

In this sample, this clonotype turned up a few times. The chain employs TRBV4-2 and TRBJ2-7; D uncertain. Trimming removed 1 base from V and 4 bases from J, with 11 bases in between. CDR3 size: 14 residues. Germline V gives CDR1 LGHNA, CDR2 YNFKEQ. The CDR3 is CASSQARPGYEQYF. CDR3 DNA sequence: TGTGCCAGCAGCCAAGCCCGGCCTGGGTACGAGCAGTACTTC.

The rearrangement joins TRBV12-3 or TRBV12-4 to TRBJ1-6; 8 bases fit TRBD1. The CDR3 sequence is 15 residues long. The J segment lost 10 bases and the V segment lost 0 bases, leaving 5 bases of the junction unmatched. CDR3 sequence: CASSLATGTGSPLHF. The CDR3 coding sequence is TGTGCCAGCAGTTTAGCGACAGGGACAGGATCACCCCTCCACTTT.

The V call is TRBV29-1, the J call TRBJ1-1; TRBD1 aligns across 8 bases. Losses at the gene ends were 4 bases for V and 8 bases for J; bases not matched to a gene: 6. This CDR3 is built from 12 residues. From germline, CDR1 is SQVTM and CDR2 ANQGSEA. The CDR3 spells CSVGAGGYEAFF. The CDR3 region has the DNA TGCAGCGTTGGAGCAGGGGGCTACGAAGCTTTCTTT.

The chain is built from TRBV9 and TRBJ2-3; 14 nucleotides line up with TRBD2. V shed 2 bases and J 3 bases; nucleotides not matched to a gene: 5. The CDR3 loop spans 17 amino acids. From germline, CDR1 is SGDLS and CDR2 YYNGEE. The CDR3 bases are TGTGCCAGCAGCGTGGGACTAGCGGGAGAAGGTACAGATACGCAGTATTTT. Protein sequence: CASSVGLAGEGTDTQYF. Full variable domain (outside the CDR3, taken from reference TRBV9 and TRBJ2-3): DSGVTQTPKHLITATGQRVTLRCSPRSGDLSVYWYQQSLDQGLQFLIQYYNGEERAKGNILERFSAQQFPDLHSELNLSSLELGDSALYFCASSVGLAGEGTDTQYFGPGTRLTVL.

CDR3 sequence reads: CASSQSRGELFF. CDR3 nucleotides: TGCGCCAGCAGTCAATCTAGGGGGGAGCTGTTTTTT. This sequence joins TRBV4-1 and TRBJ2-2, with D uncertain. Germline CDR1 reads MGHRA; CDR2 reads YSYEKL. Between the trimmed V and J ends, which lost 6 bases and 8 bases, there was a span of 10 bases. The CDR3 spans 12 residues.

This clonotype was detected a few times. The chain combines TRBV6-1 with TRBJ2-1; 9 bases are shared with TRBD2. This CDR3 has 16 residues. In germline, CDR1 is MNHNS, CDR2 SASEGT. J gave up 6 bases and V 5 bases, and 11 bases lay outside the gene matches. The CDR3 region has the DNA TGTGCCAGCAGTCCCCTTCTTAGCGGGGGTCTCAATGAGCAGTTCTTC. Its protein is CASSPLLSGGLNEQFF.

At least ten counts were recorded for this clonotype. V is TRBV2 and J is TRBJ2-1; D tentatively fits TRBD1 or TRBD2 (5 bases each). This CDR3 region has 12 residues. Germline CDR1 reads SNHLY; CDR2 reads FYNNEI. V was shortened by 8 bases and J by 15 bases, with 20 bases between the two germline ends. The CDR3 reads CASGVTPWDPFF. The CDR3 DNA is TGTGCCAGCGGAGTGACACCCTGGGACCCGTTCTTC.

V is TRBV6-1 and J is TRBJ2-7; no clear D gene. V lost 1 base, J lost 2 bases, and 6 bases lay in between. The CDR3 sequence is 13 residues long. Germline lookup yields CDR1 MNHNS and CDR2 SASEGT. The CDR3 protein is CASSEDGPYEQYF. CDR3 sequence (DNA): TGTGCCAGCAGTGAAGACGGCCCCTACGAGCAGTACTTC.

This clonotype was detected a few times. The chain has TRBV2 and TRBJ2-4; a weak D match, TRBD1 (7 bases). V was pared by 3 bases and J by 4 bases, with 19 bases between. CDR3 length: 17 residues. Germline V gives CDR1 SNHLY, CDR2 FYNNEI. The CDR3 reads CASSDSGQLREKNIQYF. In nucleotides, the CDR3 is TGTGCCAGCAGTGATTCGGGACAGCTGCGGGAAAAAAACATTCAGTACTTC.

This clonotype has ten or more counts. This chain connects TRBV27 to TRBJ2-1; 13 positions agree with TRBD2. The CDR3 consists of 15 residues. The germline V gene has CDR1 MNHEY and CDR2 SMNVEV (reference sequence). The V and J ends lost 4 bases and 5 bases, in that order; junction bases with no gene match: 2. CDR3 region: CASSSGTSGNNEQFF. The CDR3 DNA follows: TGTGCCAGCAGTTCAGGGACTAGCGGGAACAATGAGCAGTTCTTC.

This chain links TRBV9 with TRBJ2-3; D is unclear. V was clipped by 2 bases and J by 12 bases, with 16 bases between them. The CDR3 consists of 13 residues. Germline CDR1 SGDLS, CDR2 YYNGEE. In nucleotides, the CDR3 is TGTGCCAGCAGCGTTGCACCTCCCGACCGCCAGTATTTT. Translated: CASSVAPPDRQYF.

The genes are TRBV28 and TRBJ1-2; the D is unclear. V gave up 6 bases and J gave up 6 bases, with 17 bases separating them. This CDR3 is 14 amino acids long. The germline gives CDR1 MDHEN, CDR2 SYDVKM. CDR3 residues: CASRPNRGRDGYTF. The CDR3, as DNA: TGTGCCAGCAGACCAAACCGGGGAAGGGATGGCTACACCTTC.

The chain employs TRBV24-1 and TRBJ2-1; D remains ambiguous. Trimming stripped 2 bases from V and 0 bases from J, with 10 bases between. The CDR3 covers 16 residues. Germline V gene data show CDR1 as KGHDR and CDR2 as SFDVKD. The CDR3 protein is CATSDSSSDSYNEQFF. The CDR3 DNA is TGTGCCACCAGTGATTCTTCCTCGGACTCCTACAATGAGCAGTTCTTC.

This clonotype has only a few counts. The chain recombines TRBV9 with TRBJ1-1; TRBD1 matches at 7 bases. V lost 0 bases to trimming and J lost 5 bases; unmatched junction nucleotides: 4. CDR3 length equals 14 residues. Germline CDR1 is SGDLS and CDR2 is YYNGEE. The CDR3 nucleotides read TGTGCCAGCAGCGTAGGACAGGGCCGGACTGAAGCTTTCTTT. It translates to CASSVGQGRTEAFF.

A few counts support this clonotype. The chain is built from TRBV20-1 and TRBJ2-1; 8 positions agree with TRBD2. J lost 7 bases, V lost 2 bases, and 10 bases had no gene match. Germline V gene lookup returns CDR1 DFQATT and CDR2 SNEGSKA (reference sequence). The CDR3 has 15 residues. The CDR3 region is CSARNQAGVRNEQFF. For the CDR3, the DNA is TGCAGTGCTAGAAATCAAGCGGGAGTTCGGAATGAGCAGTTCTTC.

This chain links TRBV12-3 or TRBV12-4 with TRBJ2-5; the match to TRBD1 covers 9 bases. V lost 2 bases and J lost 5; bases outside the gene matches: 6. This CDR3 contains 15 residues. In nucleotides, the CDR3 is TGTGCCAGCAGTTTATTTGGGACAGGGAATGAGACCCAGTACTTC. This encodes CASSLFGTGNETQYF.

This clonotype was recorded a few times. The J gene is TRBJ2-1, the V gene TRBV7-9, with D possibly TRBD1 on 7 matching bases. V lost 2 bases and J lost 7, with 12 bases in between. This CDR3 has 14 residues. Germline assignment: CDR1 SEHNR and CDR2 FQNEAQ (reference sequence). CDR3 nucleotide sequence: TGTGCCAGCAGCTTACCACAGGGGAGGAATGAGCAGTTCTTC. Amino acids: CASSLPQGRNEQFF.

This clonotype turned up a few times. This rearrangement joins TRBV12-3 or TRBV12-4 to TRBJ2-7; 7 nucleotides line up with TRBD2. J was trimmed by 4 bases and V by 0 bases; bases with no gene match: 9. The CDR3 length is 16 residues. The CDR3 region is CASSLAAGGINYEQYF. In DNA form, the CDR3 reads TGTGCCAGCAGTTTAGCGGCCGGGGGGATAAATTACGAGCAGTACTTC.

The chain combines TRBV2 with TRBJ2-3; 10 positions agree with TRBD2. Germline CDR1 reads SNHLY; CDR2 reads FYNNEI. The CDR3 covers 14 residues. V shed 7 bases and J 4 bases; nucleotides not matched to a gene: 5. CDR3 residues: CASKTSGKADTQYF. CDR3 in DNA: TGTGCCAGCAAAACTAGCGGGAAAGCAGATACGCAGTATTTT.

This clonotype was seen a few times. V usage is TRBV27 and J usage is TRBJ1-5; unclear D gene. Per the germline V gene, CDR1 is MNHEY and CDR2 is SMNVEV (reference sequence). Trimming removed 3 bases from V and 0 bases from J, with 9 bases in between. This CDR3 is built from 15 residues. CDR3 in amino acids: CASSFFADSNQPQHF. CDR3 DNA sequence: TGTGCCAGCAGTTTTTTTGCCGATAGCAATCAGCCCCAGCATTTT.

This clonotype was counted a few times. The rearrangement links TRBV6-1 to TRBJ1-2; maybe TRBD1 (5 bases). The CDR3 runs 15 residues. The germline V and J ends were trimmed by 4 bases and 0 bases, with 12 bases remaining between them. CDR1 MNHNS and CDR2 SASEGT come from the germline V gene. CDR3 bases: TGTGCCAGCAGTGGTCGGGACTTTTCTAACTATGGCTACACCTTC. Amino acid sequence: CASSGRDFSNYGYTF.

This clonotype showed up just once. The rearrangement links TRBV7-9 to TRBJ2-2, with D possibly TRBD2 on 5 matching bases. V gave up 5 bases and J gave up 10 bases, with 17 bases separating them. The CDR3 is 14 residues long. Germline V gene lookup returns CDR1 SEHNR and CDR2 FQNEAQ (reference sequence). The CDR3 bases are TGTGCCAGCAGCCCCGACTACACTTTGACGGAGCTGTTTTTT. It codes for CASSPDYTLTELFF.

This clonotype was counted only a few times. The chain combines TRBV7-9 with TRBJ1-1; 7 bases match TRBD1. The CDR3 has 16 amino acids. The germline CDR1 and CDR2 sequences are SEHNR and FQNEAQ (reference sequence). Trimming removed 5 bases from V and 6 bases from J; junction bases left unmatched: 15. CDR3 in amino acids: CASSPPGGQGVPEAFF. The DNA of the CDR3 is TGTGCCAGCAGCCCCCCTGGCGGTCAGGGGGTTCCTGAAGCTTTCTTT.